The 27 T cell receptor beta chains given below trace back to one sample, sequenced in a study of cytomegalovirus exposure and HLA in healthy donors. Amplification used 60 Vbeta primers and 13 Jbeta primers. The protocol was immunoSEQ multiplex PCR, while the TCRdb copy is restricted to in-frame clones and leaves out a portion. The sample yields about 180,000 clones, approximately 78% seen once. Sequencing used PBMCs. These receptors were collected from a human donor in good health.

The gene calls are TRBV12-5 and TRBJ2-3; no clear D gene. The V gene lost 6 bases and the J gene lost 4 bases, with 14 bases spanning the gap. CDR1 and CDR2 from the germline V gene are LGHNT and FRNRAP. The CDR3 is made up of 14 amino acids. In nucleotides, the CDR3 is TGTGCTAGTGGCCCCCTGTCCTCGTCAGATACGCAGTATTTT. Translation gives CASGPLSSSDTQYF.

V gene TRBV9 combines with J gene TRBJ2-7; unclear D gene. Per germline, CDR1 SGDLS and CDR2 YYNGEE. The CDR3 is 14 amino acids. The V and J ends lost 4 bases and 1 base respectively, with 12 bases between them. CDR3 bases: TGTGCCAGCAGCTACTCCCTTTATTCCTACGAGCAGTACTTC. This translates into CASSYSLYSYEQYF.

This chain uses TRBV19 with TRBJ1-2, with TRBD1 as a possible D gene (5 bases). This CDR3 is built from 15 residues. Deletions cut 7 bases from V and 4 bases from J, with 19 bases between. Germline V gene lookup returns CDR1 LNHDA and CDR2 SQIVND (reference sequence). Here the CDR3 DNA reads TGTGCCAGTACTACAAGGCGGGGGGAATCCTATGGCTACACCTTC. Its protein is CASTTRRGESYGYTF.

The V and J genes are TRBV9 and TRBJ2-3, with 8 bases matching TRBD1. With V trimmed by 2 bases and J by 0 bases, 5 bases remained unmatched. The germline V gene encodes CDR1 SGDLS and CDR2 YYNGEE. The CDR3 is made up of 16 amino acids. Written as DNA, the CDR3 is TGTGCCAGCAGCGTTAGGGGACAGGCTAGCACAGATACGCAGTATTTT. Translating it yields CASSVRGQASTDTQYF.

The rearrangement links TRBV4-3 to TRBJ2-7; 9 nucleotides align to TRBD2. This CDR3 is built from 15 residues. The germline V gene encodes CDR1 LGHNA and CDR2 YSLEER. V was clipped by 0 bases and J by 6 bases; unmatched bases: 6. The CDR3 reads CASSQDWAGGREQYF. Here the CDR3 DNA reads TGCGCCAGCAGCCAAGACTGGGCGGGGGGGCGCGAGCAGTACTTC.

The table lists this clone with a few counts. This chain joins TRBV7-3 and TRBJ1-1, with D uncertain. The CDR3 has 14 residues. V lost 1 base, J lost 4 bases, and 10 bases lay in between. CDR1 and CDR2 (germline): SGHTA, FQGTGA. Here the CDR3 DNA reads TGTGCCAGCAGCTTAAGTCACGGTTCCACTGAAGCTTTCTTT. Protein product: CASSLSHGSTEAFF.

This clone was counted only a few times. The V gene is TRBV12-5, the J gene TRBJ1-1; D might be TRBD1 (5 bases). V gave up 6 bases and J gave up 0 bases, with 8 bases separating them. Germline V gene lookup returns CDR1 LGHNT and CDR2 FRNRAP. The CDR3 consists of 13 residues. CDR3 nucleotide sequence: TGTGCTAGTGGGGACACCATGAACACTGAAGCTTTCTTT. Residues: CASGDTMNTEAFF.

The chain has TRBV7-6 and TRBJ2-7, with a tentative D call TRBD2 (5 bases). Deletions cut 3 bases from V and 0 bases from J, with 9 bases between. There are 14 residues in the CDR3. CDR1 is SGHVS and CDR2 is FNYEAQ in the germline V gene. CDR3 nucleotides: TGTGCCAGCAGCTTGTCGCGGGTCTCCTACGAGCAGTACTTC. It specifies CASSLSRVSYEQYF.

A few counts support this clone. The chain employs TRBV29-1 and TRBJ1-2; D possibly corresponds to TRBD1 (6 bases). V lost 3 bases and J 5 bases, leaving 13 bases between the germline ends. Germline CDR1 reads SQVTM; CDR2 reads ANQGSEA. This CDR3 is built from 13 residues. As DNA, the CDR3 is TGCAGCGTTGAGAGGGACAAGACTTATGGCTACACCTTC. Amino acid sequence: CSVERDKTYGYTF.

The chain has TRBV10-2 and TRBJ1-5, with 9 bases aligning to TRBD1. The CDR3 is 15 amino acids. The germline V gene has CDR1 WSHSY and CDR2 SAAADI. V was pared by 8 bases and J by 7 bases, with 12 bases of the junction left unmatched. The CDR3, as DNA: TGCGCCAGCTTCCGGGACAGGGAGGGTCGGCAGCCCCAGCATTTT. The encoded protein is CASFRDREGRQPQHF.

J is TRBJ1-1 and V is TRBV5-4; no clear D. The V and J ends lost 0 bases and 10 bases respectively, with 19 bases between them. The CDR3 runs to 15 residues. The germline V gene has CDR1 SGHNT and CDR2 YYREEE (reference sequence). DNA for the CDR3: TGTGCCAGCAGCTTGGATGTAAGTGCAGGCCGTGGAGCTTTCTTT. Its protein is CASSLDVSAGRGAFF.

This clone occurred a few times. The rearrangement joins TRBV19 to TRBJ2-5; the match to TRBD2 covers 9 bases. Losses at the gene ends were 10 bases for V and 5 bases for J; bases not matched to a gene: 8. Germline lookup yields CDR1 LNHDA and CDR2 SQIVND (reference sequence). The CDR3 extends over 13 amino acids. CDR3: CAIGGGGEETQYF. CDR3 bases: TGTGCCATTGGCGGCGGGGGGGAGGAGACCCAGTACTTC.

The chain combines TRBV19 with TRBJ1-1; possible D gene TRBD1, 5 bases. The CDR3 spans 11 residues. Germline CDR1 reads LNHDA; CDR2 reads SQIVND (reference sequence). Between the trimmed V and J ends, which lost 7 bases and 6 bases, there was a span of 9 bases. The CDR3 sequence is CASTRRAEAFF. For the CDR3, the DNA is TGTGCCAGTACACGCAGGGCTGAAGCTTTCTTT.

The rearrangement links TRBV5-1 to TRBJ2-7; 9 bases map to TRBD2. The CDR3 loop spans 17 amino acids. The junction had 9 bases not matched to a gene; V was cut back by 0 bases and J by 2 bases. Per the germline V gene, CDR1 is SGHRS and CDR2 is YFSETQ. CDR3 amino acids: CASSLDSLRGGAYEQYF. The CDR3 DNA sequence: TGCGCCAGCAGCTTGGATTCCCTGCGGGGGGGCGCCTACGAGCAGTACTTC.

This CDR3 reads CASGAGTSGGLETQYF. DNA for the CDR3: TGTGCTAGTGGTGCCGGGACTAGCGGGGGTTTGGAGACCCAGTACTTC. The rearrangement links TRBV12-5 to TRBJ2-5; 14 bases are a match to TRBD2. J was trimmed by 5 bases and V by 5 bases; bases with no gene match: 7. Germline loops: CDR1 LGHNT, CDR2 FRNRAP. CDR3 length: 16 amino acids.

The chain uses TRBV11-3 and TRBJ2-3; D is unclear. The length of the CDR3 is 14 residues. V was clipped by 0 bases and J by 0 bases, with 4 bases between them. Per the germline V gene, CDR1 is SGHNT and CDR2 is YENEEA. CDR3 sequence (DNA): TGTGCCAGCAGCTTAGATCGGAGCACAGATACGCAGTATTTT. Residues: CASSLDRSTDTQYF.

This chain links TRBV5-6 with TRBJ2-2, with 9 nucleotides matching TRBD1. Looked up from germline, CDR1 is SGHDT and CDR2 is YYEEEE. V shed 1 base, J shed 5 bases, and the junction held 3 bases outside the gene matches. The CDR3 is 15 residues long. The CDR3 protein is CASSLWDRETGELFF. CDR3 DNA sequence: TGTGCCAGCAGCTTGTGGGACAGGGAAACCGGGGAGCTGTTTTTT.

The V call is TRBV7-2, the J call TRBJ1-5; 8 bases map to TRBD1. Germline lookup yields CDR1 SGHTA and CDR2 FQGNSA. This CDR3 spans 15 amino acids. V lost 5 bases, J lost 3 bases, and 6 bases stayed unmatched. DNA for the CDR3: TGTGCCAGCAGCCCGACAGGGGTTACCAATCAGCCCCAGCATTTT. It is translated as CASSPTGVTNQPQHF.

The chain has TRBV6-4 and TRBJ2-2, with D tentatively TRBD2 (6 bases). Germline assignment: CDR1 MRHNA and CDR2 SNTAGT. Trimming removed 11 bases from V and 5 bases from J, with 15 bases in between. This CDR3 has 13 amino acids. CDR3 bases: TGTGCCGTCCCACGCGGGGATACCGGGGAGCTGTTTTTT. It specifies CAVPRGDTGELFF.

The chain couples TRBV27 to TRBJ2-7; 8 positions match TRBD2. V shed 1 base and J 7 bases; nucleotides not matched to a gene: 15. The length of the CDR3 is 17 residues. Germline CDR1 MNHEY, CDR2 SMNVEV (reference sequence). The CDR3 spells CASSLWSAGVQEDEQYF. In DNA, the CDR3 is TGTGCCAGCAGTTTATGGTCAGCGGGGGTGCAAGAGGATGAGCAGTACTTC.

The rearrangement joins TRBV7-9 to TRBJ1-4; 8 bases are shared with TRBD1. Germline loops: CDR1 SEHNR, CDR2 FQNEAQ (reference sequence). V lost 8 bases, J lost 3 bases, and 14 bases stayed unmatched. This CDR3 has 17 residues. The DNA of the CDR3 is TGTGCCAGCGCGGAGGGGAGACAGGGGTTGGCTAATGAAAAACTGTTTTTT. Its protein is CASAEGRQGLANEKLFF.

This sequence joins TRBV6-4 and TRBJ1-2; D is unclear. The CDR3 is made up of 15 amino acids. The V gene's germline CDR1 is MRHNA and CDR2 SNTAGT. Between the trimmed V and J ends, which lost 3 bases and 4 bases, there was a span of 15 bases. The CDR3 is CASSEMAAGGYGYTF. The CDR3 DNA follows: TGTGCCAGCAGTGAAATGGCGGCTGGAGGCTATGGCTACACCTTC.

In DNA, the CDR3 is TGTGCCAGCAGTTACTCGAGAAGCCAACCCCAGCATTTT. This encodes CASSYSRSQPQHF. The chain recombines TRBV6-6 with TRBJ1-5; D is undetermined. This CDR3 contains 13 residues. The V gene lost 0 bases and the J gene lost 10 bases, with 10 bases spanning the gap. CDR1 is MNHNY and CDR2 is SVGAGI in the germline V gene (reference sequence).

This clone was detected a few times. The chain has TRBV6-1 and TRBJ2-5; 8 bases fit TRBD2. Germline CDR1 and CDR2: MNHNS and SASEGT. Trimming at V came to 4 bases and at J to 0 bases, leaving 1 base not matched to a gene. The CDR3 loop spans 14 amino acids. The CDR3 nucleotides read TGTGCCAGCAGTGGCGGGGGGAACCAAGAGACCCAGTACTTC. Protein sequence: CASSGGGNQETQYF.

The rearrangement uses TRBV13 and TRBJ1-6; no reliable D call. From germline, CDR1 is PRHDT and CDR2 FYEKMQ (reference sequence). This CDR3 is built from 16 residues. The germline V and J ends were trimmed by 1 base and 1 base, with 8 bases remaining between them. CDR3 sequence: CASSLVGESYNSPLHF. The CDR3, as DNA: TGTGCCAGCAGCTTAGTCGGTGAATCCTATAATTCACCCCTCCACTTT.

The rearrangement links TRBV7-8 to TRBJ2-1; D possibly corresponds to TRBD2 (7 bases). This CDR3 comprises 16 residues. Germline values: CDR1 SGHVS, CDR2 FQNEAQ. V lost 6 bases and J lost 8, with 23 bases in between. CDR3 in amino acids: CASRRGRGGSVYEQFF. CDR3 nucleotides: TGTGCCAGCAGGAGAGGGAGGGGGGGCTCGGTCTATGAGCAGTTCTTC.

The chain recombines TRBV7-2 with TRBJ1-2, with 10 bases matching TRBD1. Looked up from germline, CDR1 is SGHTA and CDR2 is FQGNSA. The J segment lost 3 bases and the V segment lost 4 bases, leaving 5 bases of the junction unmatched. CDR3 length: 15 amino acids. The CDR3 nucleotides are TGTGCCAGCAGCTCCCAGGACAGGGGGTACTATGGCTACACCTTC. Amino acid sequence: CASSSQDRGYYGYTF.